The 3 T cell receptor beta chains given below trace back to one sample, sequenced in a study of blood T cell repertoires in COVID-19. Here immunoSEQ multiplex PCR was the method, and the copy in TCRdb shows in-frame clones only, minus some. The table has more than 200,000 clones, 70% to 90% seen once. Sequencing was done on a sample of peripheral blood. Receptors were obtained from a man aged 30 to 39 with active or convalescent COVID-19.

This sequence joins TRBV7-2 and TRBJ2-7, with 13 nucleotides matching TRBD2. The V and J ends lost 2 bases and 3 bases, in that order; junction bases with no gene match: 4. CDR1 and CDR2 (germline): SGHTA, FQGNSA. The CDR3 runs 16 residues. This CDR3 reads CASSLSTSGGNYEQYF. The CDR3 nucleotides are TGTGCCAGCAGCTTATCGACTAGCGGGGGGAACTACGAGCAGTACTTC.

V is TRBV20-1 and J is TRBJ2-3, with unresolved D. Germline V lookup: CDR1 DFQATT, CDR2 SNEGSKA (reference sequence). This CDR3 has 12 residues. Deletions cut 3 bases from V and 3 bases from J, with 7 bases between. The DNA for the CDR3 is TGCAGTGCTAGTTTATCTACAGATACGCAGTATTTT. It translates to CSASLSTDTQYF.

In the case of this clone: One end of the junction does not line up with germline, which may come from a read error. The chain is built from TRBV18 and TRBJ1-6; 7 nucleotides match TRBD1. The CDR3 totals 17 residues. Germline assignment: CDR1 KGHSH and CDR2 LQKENI. CDR3 in DNA: TGTGCCAGCTCTCACGGGACAGCCCGTTCCTCTAATTCACCCCTCCACTTT. This gives the protein CASSHGTARSSNSPLHF.